The 24 T cell receptor beta chains below come from one sample, sequenced in a study of control samples from healthy donors and cancer patients. Sequencing was performed with immunoSEQ multiplex PCR; in TCRdb, only in-frame clones are kept and a portion is missing. This table has 65,000 to 95,000 clones, roughly 90% appearing once. The sequencing input was blood. The receptor source for this set is a man aged 45-65 years in good health.

The chain links TRBV23-1 to TRBJ2-7; 9 bases map to TRBD2. TRBV23-1 is an ORF, and what it does is uncertain. The CDR3 consists of 17 residues. V lost 2 bases, J lost 1 base, and 9 bases stayed unmatched. This CDR3 reads CASSQVRRLAVSYEQYF. DNA of the CDR3: TGCGCCAGCAGTCAAGTTCGTCGACTAGCGGTTTCCTACGAGCAGTACTTC.

The J gene is TRBJ1-1, the V gene TRBV3-1 (or the pseudogene TRBV3-2); D gene ambiguous. Germline values: CDR1 LGHDT, CDR2 YNNKEL (reference sequence). This CDR3 contains 13 residues. Trimming cost V 1 base and J 5 bases, with 8 bases left between them. The CDR3 region has the DNA TGTGCCAGCAGCCAAGGAAAGAGTACTGAAGCTTTCTTT. This encodes CASSQGKSTEAFF.

V is TRBV21-1 and J is TRBJ2-1; TRBD2, the table's D call, was not compared with the DNA. TRBV21-1 is listed as a pseudogene. This CDR3 is built from 11 residues. CDR3 amino acids: CASSKALEQFF. In nucleotides, the CDR3 is TGTGCCAGCAGCAAAGCGCTAGAGCAGTTCTTC.

This sequence joins TRBV6-5 and TRBJ1-1; perhaps TRBD1 as D (6 bases). This CDR3 comprises 11 residues. Germline lookup yields CDR1 MNHEY and CDR2 SVGAGI. Trimming shortened V by 6 bases and J by 11 bases, and 13 bases separated the two germline ends. The CDR3 bases are TGTGCCAGCAGCCCGCAGGGGAGGGCTTTCTTT. Translation: CASSPQGRAFF.

This clone is a singleton in its sample. This chain joins TRBV3-1 (or the pseudogene TRBV3-2) and TRBJ1-1; D possibly corresponds to TRBD1 (6 bases). V lost 6 bases, J lost 5 bases, and 31 bases lay in between. CDR1 and CDR2 from the germline V gene are LGHDT and YNNKEL (reference sequence). This CDR3 has 19 residues. CDR3 coding DNA: TGTGCCAGCAGTCCCCGCCCATCTTTGACCGGGGGGCGTCGGACTGAAGCTTTCTTT. Its protein product is CASSPRPSLTGGRRTEAFF.

The gene calls are TRBV11-2 and TRBJ1-2, with D unclear. The V end was cut by 1 base, the J end by 3 bases, with 12 bases between. The CDR3 consists of 15 residues. The germline V gene has CDR1 SGHAT and CDR2 FQNNGV. The CDR3 region is CASSLGSGRDYGYTF. DNA for the CDR3: TGTGCCAGCAGCTTAGGTAGTGGCCGAGACTATGGCTACACCTTC.

This rearrangement joins TRBV7-6 to TRBJ1-4; 12 bases fit TRBD1. The CDR3 length is 14 residues. CDR1 and CDR2 (germline): SGHVS, FNYEAQ. The J segment lost 10 bases and the V segment lost 5 bases, leaving 5 bases of the junction unmatched. CDR3 in DNA: TGTGCCAGCAGCCCGGGACAGGGGGCGGCAAAACTGTTTTTT. Translation gives CASSPGQGAAKLFF.

This chain joins TRBV2 and TRBJ2-1; D may be TRBD2 (6 bases). Per germline, CDR1 SNHLY and CDR2 FYNNEI. The CDR3 loop spans 15 amino acids. V lost 1 base and J 2 bases, leaving 9 bases between the germline ends. Here the CDR3 DNA reads TGTGCCAGCAGTGAAGGCGGGACCCCCTACAATGAGCAGTTCTTC. Translated: CASSEGGTPYNEQFF.

This chain links TRBV6-6 with TRBJ1-6; D is ambiguous. Germline V gives CDR1 MNHNY, CDR2 SVGAGI (reference sequence). Trimming stripped 3 bases from V and 14 bases from J, with 17 bases between. The CDR3 consists of 14 residues. CDR3 sequence: CASSYGVGFRALHF. The CDR3 DNA sequence: TGTGCCAGCAGTTATGGGGTCGGTTTTAGGGCCCTCCACTTT.

This chain links TRBV19 with TRBJ2-7; D is uncertain. The CDR3 consists of 15 residues. Trimming shortened V by 3 bases and J by 1 base, and 13 bases separated the two germline ends. Germline V lookup: CDR1 LNHDA, CDR2 SQIVND (reference sequence). This CDR3 reads CASSINWLGSYEQYF. In DNA form, the CDR3 reads TGTGCCAGTAGTATCAATTGGCTGGGGTCCTACGAGCAGTACTTC.

This clone was observed once. This chain links TRBV5-6 with TRBJ2-2; no firm D call. With 0 bases removed from V and 4 bases from J, the gap between germline ends came to 4 bases. This CDR3 is 13 amino acids long. Germline V CDR1 and CDR2: SGHDT, YYEEEE. The CDR3 DNA is TGTGCCAGCAGCTTGGTTGTCACCGGGGAGCTGTTTTTT. It is translated as CASSLVVTGELFF.

The rearrangement uses TRBV5-1 and TRBJ1-3; D remains ambiguous. The germline V gene has CDR1 SGHRS and CDR2 YFSETQ. V lost 4 bases, J lost 2 bases, and 10 bases lay in between. This CDR3 spans 14 amino acids. CDR3 coding DNA: TGCGCCAGCAGCATCGACCAGGCTGGAAACACCATATATTTT. This sequence encodes CASSIDQAGNTIYF.

This clone was seen once. The rearrangement uses TRBV7-9 and TRBJ1-1, with 7 positions matching TRBD1. CDR1 is SEHNR and CDR2 is FQNEAQ in the germline V gene (reference sequence). The CDR3 length is 13 residues. With 6 bases clipped from V and 4 bases from J, the junction kept 5 bases outside the gene matches. This CDR3 is CASRNTGVTEAFF. The CDR3 region has the DNA TGTGCCAGCAGGAACACAGGGGTCACTGAAGCTTTCTTT. The full variable domain, rest sourced from reference TRBV7-9 and TRBJ1-1, is DTGVSQNPRHKITKRGQNVTFRCDPISEHNRLYWYRQTLGQGPEFLTYFQNEAQLEKSRLLSDRFSAERPKGSFSTLEIQRTEQGDSAMYLCASRNTGVTEAFFGQGTRLTVV.

The chain couples TRBV5-4 to TRBJ1-2; 8 positions match TRBD1. This CDR3 contains 14 residues. Germline-derived CDR1 and CDR2 are SGHNT and YYREEE (reference sequence). V lost 3 bases, J lost 3 bases, and 4 bases stayed unmatched. The CDR3 region is CASSSDRDHYGYTF. Here the CDR3 DNA reads TGTGCCAGCAGCTCGGACAGGGACCACTATGGCTACACCTTC.

This chain links TRBV7-9 with TRBJ2-7, with D possibly TRBD1 on 5 matching bases. Germline V gene sequence: CDR1 SEHNR, CDR2 FQNEAQ (reference sequence). The CDR3 loop spans 13 amino acids. Deletions cut 3 bases from V and 6 bases from J, with 12 bases between. The CDR3 here is CASSFDQGFEQYF. CDR3 nucleotides: TGTGCCAGCAGCTTCGACCAGGGATTCGAGCAGTACTTC.

This rearrangement joins TRBV7-9 to TRBJ2-4; the match to TRBD1 covers 7 bases. The J segment lost 6 bases and the V segment lost 6 bases, leaving 11 bases of the junction unmatched. Germline V gene sequence: CDR1 SEHNR, CDR2 FQNEAQ (reference sequence). The length of the CDR3 is 15 residues. The CDR3, as DNA: TGTGCCAGCAGTCAGGACAGGAACCCCGGAAACATTCAGTACTTC. Translated, it gives CASSQDRNPGNIQYF.

This chain links TRBV12-3 or TRBV12-4 with TRBJ1-2; 7 nucleotides line up with TRBD1. Germline trimming cut 8 bases from V and 4 bases from J; bases unmatched to any gene: 7. The CDR3 covers 13 residues. The CDR3 loop reads CASGPTGTYGYTF. The CDR3 region has the DNA TGTGCCAGCGGCCCGACAGGGACCTATGGCTACACCTTC.

The chain joins TRBV19 to TRBJ2-7; maybe TRBD1 (5 bases). Germline V gene lookup returns CDR1 LNHDA and CDR2 SQIVND (reference sequence). V gave up 1 base and J gave up 2 bases, with 12 bases separating them. The CDR3 length is 15 residues. CDR3 in DNA: TGTGCCAGTAGTATAGTTAAGACAGTAGCCTACGAGCAGTACTTC. Translated: CASSIVKTVAYEQYF. The entire variable domain, with the rest obtained from reference TRBV19 and TRBJ2-7, is as follows: DGGITQSPKYLFRKEGQNVTLSCEQNLNHDAMYWYRQDPGQGLRLIYYSQIVNDFQKGDIAEGYSVSREKKESFPLTVTSAQKNPTAFYLCASSIVKTVAYEQYFGPGTRLTVT.

The chain carries TRBV5-4 and TRBJ2-4, with a possible D match to TRBD2 (5 bases). This CDR3 spans 13 amino acids. The germline V gene has CDR1 SGHNT and CDR2 YYREEE (reference sequence). Trimming pared 0 bases from V and 9 bases from J, leaving 10 bases between. In DNA form, the CDR3 reads TGTGCCAGCAGCTTGGATATGGGAGCCATTCAGTACTTC. This sequence encodes CASSLDMGAIQYF.

The chain links TRBV3-1 (or the pseudogene TRBV3-2) to TRBJ2-1; tentatively, D is TRBD1 or TRBD2 (6 bases each). Looked up from germline, CDR1 is LGHDT and CDR2 is YNNKEL (reference sequence). The CDR3 has 14 residues. The V end was cut by 4 bases, the J end by 4 bases, with 11 bases between. CDR3 bases: TGTGCCAGCAGCCGACGGGGGCAGTACAATGAGCAGTTCTTC. This codes for CASSRRGQYNEQFF.

CDR3 region: CASSQEDRGGTEAFF. In DNA form, the CDR3 reads TGTGCCAGCAGCCAAGAGGACAGGGGGGGTACTGAAGCTTTCTTT. This chain joins TRBV4-2 and TRBJ1-1; 10 bases fit TRBD1. The V gene's germline CDR1 is LGHNA and CDR2 YNFKEQ. CDR3 length: 15 amino acids. Trimming removed 0 bases from V and 5 bases from J; junction bases left unmatched: 3.

The genes are TRBV7-9 and TRBJ2-3; D is unclear. The V gene's germline CDR1 is SEHNR and CDR2 FQNEAQ (reference sequence). V was cut by 1 base and J by 4 bases, with 9 bases left in between. The CDR3 extends over 14 amino acids. Written as DNA, the CDR3 is TGTGCCAGCAGCTTAGTGGCGATCCCAGATACGCAGTATTTT. Translation gives CASSLVAIPDTQYF.

The table lists this clone with a few counts. The V gene is TRBV7-9, the J gene TRBJ1-2; perhaps TRBD1 as D (5 bases). The CDR3 length is 15 residues. Trimming pared 1 base from V and 4 bases from J, leaving 13 bases between. Per the germline V gene, CDR1 is SEHNR and CDR2 is FQNEAQ (reference sequence). CDR3 in amino acids: CASSLDAAGGYGYTF. The CDR3 coding sequence is TGTGCCAGCAGCTTAGATGCGGCGGGGGGCTATGGCTACACCTTC. Combining the CDR3 with reference TRBV7-9 and TRBJ1-2 gives the whole variable domain DTGVSQNPRHKITKRGQNVTFRCDPISEHNRLYWYRQTLGQGPEFLTYFQNEAQLEKSRLLSDRFSAERPKGSFSTLEIQRTEQGDSAMYLCASSLDAAGGYGYTFGSGTRLTVV.

This chain connects TRBV10-2 to TRBJ1-5; D is unresolved. The V and J ends lost 10 bases and 5 bases respectively, with 12 bases between them. The length of the CDR3 is 12 residues. Germline V CDR1 and CDR2: WSHSY, SAAADI. The chain's CDR3 is CATSEADQPQHF. CDR3 in DNA: TGCGCCACTTCGGAGGCCGATCAGCCCCAGCATTTT.